The 10 T cell receptor beta chains below were found in one sample sequenced in a study of cytomegalovirus exposure and HLA in healthy donors. The primer mix had 60 Vbeta and 13 Jbeta primers. The protocol was immunoSEQ multiplex PCR, while the TCRdb copy is restricted to in-frame clones and leaves out a portion. The sample carries roughly 180,000 clones, just under 80% recorded once. The specimen was PBMCs. These receptors all stem from a man in his thirties or forties in good health and CMV-seronegative.

The V call is TRBV7-9, the J call TRBJ2-7; a possible D gene is TRBD2 (5 bases). V dropped 3 bases and J dropped 5 bases, with 5 bases sitting between them. Germline values: CDR1 SEHNR, CDR2 FQNEAQ (reference sequence). The CDR3 extends over 11 amino acids. This CDR3 is CASSFSDEQYF. The CDR3 DNA reads TGTGCCAGCAGCTTTAGCGACGAGCAGTACTTC.

This chain connects TRBV30 to TRBJ2-1, with 7 bases aligning to TRBD2. This CDR3 comprises 16 residues. Per the germline V gene, CDR1 is GTSNPN and CDR2 is SVGIG (reference sequence). Trimming at V came to 0 bases and at J to 8 bases, leaving 13 bases not matched to a gene. The CDR3 DNA reads TGTGCCTGGAGTGTAGGTTCTAGCGGTCTGAGGGATGAGCAGTTCTTC. It codes for CAWSVGSSGLRDEQFF. Complete variable domain (other parts from reference TRBV30 and TRBJ2-1): SQTIHQWPATLVQPVGSPLSLECTVEGTSNPNLYWYRQAAGRGLQLLFYSVGIGQISSEVPQNLSASRPQDRQFILSSKKLLLSDSGFYLCAWSVGSSGLRDEQFFGPGTRLTVL.

The rearrangement uses TRBV18 and TRBJ2-5; TRBD2 aligns across 9 bases. Trimming cost V 3 bases and J 5 bases; bases outside gene matches: 4. The CDR3 sequence is 14 residues long. CDR1 and CDR2 (germline): KGHSH, LQKENI. CDR3 bases: TGTGCCAGCTCACCGGCGGGAGGGTCGGAGACCCAGTACTTC. As protein: CASSPAGGSETQYF.

The chain is built from TRBV6-4 and TRBJ2-1, with 9 bases identical to TRBD2. Germline CDR1 MRHNA, CDR2 SNTAGT. This CDR3 has 15 residues. Losses at the gene ends were 3 bases for V and 8 bases for J; bases not matched to a gene: 8. The chain's CDR3 is CASSDRSGSMDEQFF. CDR3 coding DNA: TGTGCCAGCAGTGATCGTAGCGGGAGTATGGATGAGCAGTTCTTC.

The rearrangement joins TRBV5-1 to TRBJ2-2; TRBD1 is a possible D gene (6 bases). The germline V gene encodes CDR1 SGHRS and CDR2 YFSETQ. Trimming left V 5 bases short and J 2 bases short, with 10 bases between. This CDR3 spans 14 amino acids. CDR3 coding DNA: TGCGCCAGCAGACAGGGTTTAAACACCGGGGAGCTGTTTTTT. It codes for CASRQGLNTGELFF.

The chain recombines TRBV7-3 with TRBJ2-7; 7 nucleotides line up with TRBD1. The germline V gene has CDR1 SGHTA and CDR2 FQGTGA. The V and J ends lost 5 bases and 4 bases, in that order; junction bases with no gene match: 5. There are 13 residues in the CDR3. The CDR3 reads CASSKDRKYEQYF. CDR3 DNA sequence: TGTGCCAGCAGCAAGGACAGGAAGTACGAGCAGTACTTC.

This chain links TRBV10-3 with TRBJ2-3, with D perhaps matching TRBD2 (6 bases). The CDR3 runs 17 residues. V shed 3 bases and J shed 2 bases, with 18 bases lying between them. Germline V lookup: CDR1 ENHRY, CDR2 SYGVKD. The CDR3 is CAISDSFAGKNTDTQYF. CDR3 sequence (DNA): TGTGCCATCAGTGATTCCTTTGCGGGGAAGAACACAGATACGCAGTATTTT.

This clone was seen once. The rearrangement uses TRBV28 and TRBJ2-7; 10 bases map to TRBD2. V gave up 3 bases and J gave up 2 bases; unmatched junction bases: 4. Looked up from germline, CDR1 is MDHEN and CDR2 is SYDVKM. The CDR3 has 15 residues. In DNA, the CDR3 is TGTGCCAGCAGTTTCGTAGCGGGGGGAACCTACGAGCAGTACTTC. Translation: CASSFVAGGTYEQYF.

This clone turned up a few times. V and J are TRBV6-4 and TRBJ1-2; 7 bases fit TRBD1. The V and J ends lost 5 bases and 2 bases, in that order; junction bases with no gene match: 8. There are 15 residues in the CDR3. Germline values: CDR1 MRHNA, CDR2 SNTAGT. CDR3 bases: TGTGCCAGCAGTCCGACAGGGACCCCGAACTATGGCTACACCTTC. Translated: CASSPTGTPNYGYTF.

This clone was detected only once. The rearrangement uses TRBV7-6 and TRBJ2-1; 8 bases agree with TRBD1. Germline lookup yields CDR1 SGHVS and CDR2 FNYEAQ. The J segment lost 0 bases and the V segment lost 6 bases, leaving 7 bases of the junction unmatched. The CDR3 runs to 16 residues. The CDR3 nucleotides read TGTGCCAGCAGAGGAGCTGGACAGGGCTCCTACAATGAGCAGTTCTTC. Residues: CASRGAGQGSYNEQFF. The whole variable domain, remainder taken from reference TRBV7-6 and TRBJ2-1, is GAGVSQSPRYKVTKRGQDVALRCDPISGHVSLYWYRQALGQGPEFLTYFNYEAQQDKSGLPNDRFSAERPEGSISTLTIQRTEQRDSAMYRCASRGAGQGSYNEQFFGPGTRLTVL.